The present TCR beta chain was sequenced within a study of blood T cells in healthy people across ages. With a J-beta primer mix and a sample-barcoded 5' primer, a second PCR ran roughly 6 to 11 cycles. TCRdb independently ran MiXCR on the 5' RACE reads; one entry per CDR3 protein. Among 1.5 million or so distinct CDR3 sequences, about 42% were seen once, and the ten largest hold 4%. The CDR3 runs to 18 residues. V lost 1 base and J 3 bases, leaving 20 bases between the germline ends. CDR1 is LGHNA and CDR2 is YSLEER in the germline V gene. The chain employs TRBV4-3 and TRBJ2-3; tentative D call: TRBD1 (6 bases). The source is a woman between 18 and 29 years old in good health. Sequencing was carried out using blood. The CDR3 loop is CASSQVRGRGRLTDTQYF. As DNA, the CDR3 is TGCGCCAGCAGCCAAGTCAGGGGCAGGGGAAGGTTAACAGATACGCAGTATTTT.